A single sample gave rise to the 14 T cell receptor beta chains below, sequenced in a study of beta chain features in type 1 diabetes. Whole-study results and caveats: Within each of all four CD4+ subsets, Type 1 diabetes patients had TCRB CDR3s that were moderately but significantly shorter.

What these receptors recognize is not known. The whole isolated RNA underwent reverse transcription, so sequencing captured expressed TCRB transcripts. Sequencing used immunoSEQ multiplex PCR; TCRdb keeps in-frame clones, though not all of them. The sample records around 250,000 clones, more than 11% being singletons. The sequenced material came from naive CD4+ T cells from blood. Source of these receptors: a man aged 25-40 years with type 1 diabetes.

This clone was observed a handful of times. This chain connects TRBV27 to TRBJ1-4; TRBD1 matches 7 bases. The CDR3 extends over 15 amino acids. CDR1 and CDR2 (germline): MNHEY, SMNVEV (reference sequence). Trimming took 6 bases from V and 3 from J; bases not matched to a gene: 7. The CDR3 bases are TGTGCCAGCAGCGGGACAGCAGTTGCTAATGAAAAACTGTTTTTT. It specifies CASSGTAVANEKLFF.

This sequence joins TRBV5-6 and TRBJ2-1; D remains ambiguous. Germline lookup yields CDR1 SGHDT and CDR2 YYEEEE. The CDR3 sequence is 11 residues long. V was pared by 4 bases and J by 8 bases, with 7 bases between. The CDR3 protein is CASSHTYEQFF. The CDR3 bases are TGTGCCAGCAGCCATACATATGAGCAGTTCTTC.

This clone turned up a few times. V is TRBV9 and J is TRBJ2-5; 7 nucleotides match TRBD1. Unmatched junction bases numbered 9, after V lost 2 bases and J lost 5 bases. The CDR3 extends over 15 amino acids. Per the germline V gene, CDR1 is SGDLS and CDR2 is YYNGEE. The chain's CDR3 is CASSVQTGIGETQYF. Written as DNA, the CDR3 is TGTGCCAGCAGCGTCCAGACAGGGATTGGGGAGACCCAGTACTTC.

The V call is TRBV2, the J call TRBJ1-5; 7 nucleotides align to TRBD1. V lost 6 bases and J lost 4; bases outside the gene matches: 3. CDR1 is SNHLY and CDR2 is FYNNEI in the germline V gene. The CDR3 consists of 13 residues. CDR3 region: CASRTGRNQPQHF. CDR3 nucleotide sequence: TGTGCCAGCAGGACAGGGAGAAATCAGCCCCAGCATTTT. The variable domain in full, with the rest retrieved from reference TRBV2 and TRBJ1-5, is EPEVTQTPSHQVTQMGQEVILRCVPISNHLYFYWYRQILGQKVEFLVSFYNNEISEKSEIFDDQFSVERPDGSNFTLKIRSTKLEDSAMYFCASRTGRNQPQHFGDGTRLSIL.

The chain is built from TRBV13 and TRBJ2-1; D is uncertain. There are 12 residues in the CDR3. From germline, CDR1 is PRHDT and CDR2 FYEKMQ (reference sequence). Trimming took off 4 bases at V and 3 bases at J, with 4 bases between the two ends. CDR3 DNA sequence: TGTGCCAGCAGCTCTGTCTACAATGAGCAGTTCTTC. Residues: CASSSVYNEQFF.

The rearrangement uses TRBV4-1 and TRBJ1-5; D possibly corresponds to TRBD1 (5 bases). There are 14 residues in the CDR3. CDR1 and CDR2 from the germline V gene are MGHRA and YSYEKL. Deletions cut 3 bases from V and 1 base from J, with 7 bases between. CDR3 DNA: TGCGCCAGCAGCCACCGGGGGAGCAATCAGCCCCAGCATTTT. Its translation is CASSHRGSNQPQHF.

This chain uses TRBV7-9 with TRBJ1-1, with a possible D match to TRBD1 (5 bases). Germline V gene data show CDR1 as SEHNR and CDR2 as FQNEAQ (reference sequence). The CDR3 is 12 residues long. Trimming left V 5 bases short and J 4 bases short, with 8 bases between. DNA of the CDR3: TGTGCCAGCAGCCGAGACAGCACTGAAGCTTTCTTT. This encodes CASSRDSTEAFF. The variable domain in full, completed from reference TRBV7-9 and TRBJ1-1, reads DTGVSQNPRHKITKRGQNVTFRCDPISEHNRLYWYRQTLGQGPEFLTYFQNEAQLEKSRLLSDRFSAERPKGSFSTLEIQRTEQGDSAMYLCASSRDSTEAFFGQGTRLTVV.

This clone was seen a few times. CDR3: CASSPHTSGTGGFGGYTF. DNA for the CDR3: TGTGCCAGCAGCCCCCACACCTCCGGGACAGGGGGATTCGGTGGCTACACCTTC. The gene calls are TRBV9 and TRBJ1-2, with 11 bases that match TRBD1. Looked up from germline, CDR1 is SGDLS and CDR2 is YYNGEE. V shed 4 bases, J shed 7 bases, and the junction held 18 bases outside the gene matches. The CDR3 loop spans 18 amino acids.

V usage is TRBV6-5 and J usage is TRBJ1-5; D is ambiguous. The CDR3 loop spans 14 amino acids. Germline lookup yields CDR1 MNHEY and CDR2 SVGAGI. V was cut by 5 bases and J by 1 base, with 9 bases left in between. This CDR3 reads CASSVVPSNQPQHF. In DNA, the CDR3 is TGTGCCAGCAGTGTCGTCCCCAGCAATCAGCCCCAGCATTTT.

CDR3 DNA sequence: TGTGCCAGTAGTATAGATACGGGGAGGGAGACCCAGTACTTC. Its translation: CASSIDTGRETQYF. The chain carries TRBV19 and TRBJ2-5, with D possibly matching TRBD2 (6 bases). In germline, CDR1 is LNHDA, CDR2 SQIVND (reference sequence). V dropped 0 bases and J dropped 5 bases, with 10 bases sitting between them. The CDR3 consists of 14 residues. Using reference TRBV19 and TRBJ2-5 for the parts outside the CDR3, the full variable domain is DGGITQSPKYLFRKEGQNVTLSCEQNLNHDAMYWYRQDPGQGLRLIYYSQIVNDFQKGDIAEGYSVSREKKESFPLTVTSAQKNPTAFYLCASSIDTGRETQYFGPGTRLLVL.

This clone came up a few times. The chain carries TRBV7-8 and TRBJ2-7; 10 bases align to TRBD1. This CDR3 is built from 15 residues. Per the germline V gene, CDR1 is SGHVS and CDR2 is FQNEAQ. V trimming: 8 bases; J trimming: 3 bases; junction bases outside the gene matches: 10. CDR3 loop: CASAPGTGVRYEQYF. The CDR3 region has the DNA TGTGCCAGCGCCCCCGGGACAGGGGTTCGCTACGAGCAGTACTTC.

This clone has a handful of counts. This chain connects TRBV7-8 to TRBJ1-4; TRBD1 is a possible D gene (5 bases). Germline-derived CDR1 and CDR2 are SGHVS and FQNEAQ. This CDR3 is 18 amino acids long. The V end lost 2 bases, the J end lost 0 bases, and 16 bases lay between the germline ends. The CDR3: CASSLRVTGDSTNEKLFF. DNA of the CDR3: TGTGCCAGCAGCTTAAGGGTGACGGGGGACTCAACTAATGAAAAACTGTTTTTT. The full variable domain, completed using reference TRBV7-8 and TRBJ1-4, is GAGVSQSPRYKVAKRGQDVALRCDPISGHVSLFWYQQALGQGPEFLTYFQNEAQLDKSGLPSDRFFAERPEGSVSTLKIQRTQQEDSAVYLCASSLRVTGDSTNEKLFFGSGTQLSVL.

This clone was counted only a few times. The gene calls are TRBV7-8 and TRBJ1-2; 11 bases agree with TRBD1. Trimming took 5 bases from V and 6 from J; bases not matched to a gene: 5. Germline V gene lookup returns CDR1 SGHVS and CDR2 FQNEAQ. The CDR3 covers 14 residues. The CDR3 region is CASSRTGGANGYTF. The DNA for the CDR3 is TGTGCCAGCAGCCGGACAGGGGGCGCGAATGGCTACACCTTC.

The J gene is TRBJ1-4, the V gene TRBV7-2; tentatively, D is TRBD1 (5 bases). The V gene lost 6 bases and the J gene lost 8 bases, with 13 bases spanning the gap. This CDR3 has 13 amino acids. Germline values: CDR1 SGHTA, CDR2 FQGNSA. Here the CDR3 reads CASRGGAGEKLFF. The CDR3 DNA is TGTGCCAGCAGGGGAGGGGCAGGGGAAAAACTGTTTTTT.